The rows below give T cell receptor beta chains drawn from one sample of a study of OX40 agonist ivuxolimab in advanced cancers. Sequencing used immunoSEQ multiplex PCR; TCRdb keeps in-frame clones, though not all of them. The profile shows 65,000 to 90,000 clones, roughly 90% of them singletons. This specimen was CD4+ or CD8+ T cells sorted from blood, taken in a trial of the OX40 agonist ivuxolimab. The source is an adult with an advanced solid tumor such as melanoma, head and neck, liver or kidney cancer. Both conserved end residues are part of each CDR3. The order of the fields is clone size, D gene, J gene, V gene, CDR3 DNA, CDR3 protein. The D gene is left open where the match is weak. Clone size is given for some rows only: seen once, a few or many times, or a class if the clone is expanded.

-,-,TRBJ2-2,TRBV5-1,TGCGCCAGCAGCGCCCTCAACAGGGGAGGATTCGGGGAGCTGTTTTTT,CASSALNRGGFGELFF
-,TRBD1,TRBJ1-5,TRBV27,TGTGCCAGCAGGACAGGGTGGAATCAGCCCCAGCATTTT,CASRTGWNQPQHF
-,-,TRBJ1-5,TRBV23-1,TGCGCCAGCAGTCAGAACCTTAGCAATCAGCCCCAGCATTTT,CASSQNLSNQPQHF
-,-,TRBJ1-5,TRBV2,TGTGCCAGCAGTGAATTTAGGGGCCAGCCCCAGCATTTT,CASSEFRGQPQHF
once,-,TRBJ1-4,TRBV5-1,TGCGCCAGCAGGCGGGCGGTAACTAATGAAAAACTGTTTTTT,CASRRAVTNEKLFF
-,-,TRBJ2-5,TRBV6-1,TGTGCCAGCAGTGAAATGGGAGAGACCCAGTACTTC,CASSEMGETQYF
-,-,TRBJ1-4,TRBV6-5,TGTGCCAGCAGCCCTGGGAGGAGGGAAAAACTGTTTTTT,CASSPGRREKLFF
-,TRBD2,TRBJ2-5,TRBV27,TGTGCCAGCAGGGGATCCGGGACTAGCGGGAGGAAGACCCAGTACTTC,CASRGSGTSGRKTQYF
few,-,TRBJ2-2,TRBV10-3,TGTGCCATCAGCAACACCGGGGAGCTGTTTTTT,CAISNTGELFF
few,-,TRBJ1-5,TRBV19,TGTGCCAGTAGTATTGGGGCAGATTATCAGCCCCAGCATTTT,CASSIGADYQPQHF
-,TRBD2,TRBJ2-5,TRBV5-4,TGTGCCAGCAGCCACGGGACTAGCGGGGACCAAGAGACCCAGTACTTC,CASSHGTSGDQETQYF
-,-,TRBJ2-7,TRBV30,TGTGCCTGGAATAGGAGAACGGACGAGCAGTACTTC,CAWNRRTDEQYF
-,TRBD1,TRBJ2-2,TRBV10-3,TGTGCCATCAGGGCAGGGGGGAACACCGGGGAGCTGTTTTTT,CAIRAGGNTGELFF